The T cell receptor (beta chain) under discussion was sequenced for a study of monozygotic twins with inflammatory bowel disease. In eight separate reactions per sample, cDNA was generated. TCRdb reprocessed the 5' RACE reads and stores each CDR3 protein as one record, lacking DNA. This sample contains around 370,000 distinct CDR3 sequences. Details on this clonotype: Its antigen is unknown.

Study-level findings and limits: Limited power may explain why concordant and discordant twins showed no difference in repertoire similarity. Healthy co-twins showed greater TCRbeta diversity (inverse Simpson) than IBD patients. Some repertoire variability may stem from patients' differing immunosuppressive treatments.

In germline, CDR1 is MNHEY, CDR2 SVGEGT. The CDR3 has 13 amino acids. The chain links TRBV6-2 or TRBV6-3 to TRBJ1-5; there is no DNA to check the TCRdb D call of TRBD1. The sample was blood. The sequence came from a human donor with ulcerative colitis or Crohn's disease, or a healthy co-twin of an affected twin (not recorded which). CDR3 protein: CASSPEGHQPQHF.